This TCR beta chain was captured in a study of blood T cell repertoires in COVID-19. Background on the study: Nucleic acid was either cDNA or gDNA, and it came from T cells, B-cell-depleted T cells, or PBMCs.

Study processing details: The authors estimated nucleated cell counts from reference gene primer amplification. Measured with immunoSEQ multiplex PCR; TCRdb has only the in-frame clones, and not every one. V, J and clone size reflect that table, while D and trimming were determined from the DNA. The sample records tens of thousands of clones, about 90% being singletons. The TCR was taken from a human donor with active COVID-19. The donor label of this sample is uncertain. Sequenced material: peripheral blood.

The CDR3, as DNA: TGTGCCAGTAGTGCAAGGGGCGCTGGTGCTAAAAACACCGGGGAGCTGTTTTTT. Amino acid sequence: CASSARGAGAKNTGELFF. The V and J genes are TRBV19 and TRBJ2-2; perhaps TRBD1 as D (5 bases). Germline CDR1 LNHDA, CDR2 SQIVND (reference sequence). The CDR3 loop spans 18 amino acids. Trimming left V 5 bases short and J 2 bases short, with 21 bases between.